This T cell receptor beta chain was sequenced for a study of cytomegalovirus exposure and HLA in healthy donors. General study results and limits: Whilst most TCR sequences proved rare, a subset of public TCRs occurred across many donors.

Worth noting for this clone: Its target is not known.

PCR involved 60 Vbeta and 13 Jbeta primers. Original processing methods: Later reanalysis found 75 million to 95 million unique TCR beta chains, 10 million to 12 million of them shared. Some clones are missing from TCRdb's copy, which holds only in-frame ones; the method was immunoSEQ multiplex PCR. V, J and clone size were drawn from that table, and D and trimming were deduced from the DNA. The sample gives 100,000 to 150,000 clones, approximately 80% of which show up once; around 1.2% is in the top ten. Trimming at V came to 1 base and at J to 2 bases, leaving 11 bases not matched to a gene. The CDR3 is made up of 17 amino acids. Germline CDR1 is SGHDN and CDR2 is FVKESK.

The specimen sequenced was PBMCs. The TCR sequence derives from a girl aged 2 to 9 in good health and CMV-seronegative. This chain joins TRBV14 and TRBJ2-7, with 7 bases fitting TRBD2. This CDR3 reads CASSQGTREPITYEQYF. Here the CDR3 DNA reads TGTGCCAGCAGCCAAGGGACTAGGGAACCCATCACCTACGAGCAGTACTTC.